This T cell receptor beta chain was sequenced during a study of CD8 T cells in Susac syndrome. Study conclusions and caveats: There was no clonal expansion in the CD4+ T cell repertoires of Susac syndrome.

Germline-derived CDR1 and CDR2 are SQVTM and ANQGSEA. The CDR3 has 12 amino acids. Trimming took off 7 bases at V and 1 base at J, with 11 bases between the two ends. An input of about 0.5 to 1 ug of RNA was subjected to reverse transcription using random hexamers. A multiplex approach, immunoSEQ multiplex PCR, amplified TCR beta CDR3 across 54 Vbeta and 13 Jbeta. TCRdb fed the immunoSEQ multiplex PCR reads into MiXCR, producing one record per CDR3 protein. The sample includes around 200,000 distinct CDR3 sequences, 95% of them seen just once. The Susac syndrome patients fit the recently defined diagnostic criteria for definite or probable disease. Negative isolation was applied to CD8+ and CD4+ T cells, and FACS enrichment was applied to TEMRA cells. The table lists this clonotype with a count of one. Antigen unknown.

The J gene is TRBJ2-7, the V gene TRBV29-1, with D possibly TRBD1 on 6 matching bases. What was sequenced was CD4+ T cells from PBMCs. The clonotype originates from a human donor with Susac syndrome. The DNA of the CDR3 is TGCAGCGCTTTCAGGGGTTCCTACGAGCAGTACTTC. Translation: CSAFRGSYEQYF.